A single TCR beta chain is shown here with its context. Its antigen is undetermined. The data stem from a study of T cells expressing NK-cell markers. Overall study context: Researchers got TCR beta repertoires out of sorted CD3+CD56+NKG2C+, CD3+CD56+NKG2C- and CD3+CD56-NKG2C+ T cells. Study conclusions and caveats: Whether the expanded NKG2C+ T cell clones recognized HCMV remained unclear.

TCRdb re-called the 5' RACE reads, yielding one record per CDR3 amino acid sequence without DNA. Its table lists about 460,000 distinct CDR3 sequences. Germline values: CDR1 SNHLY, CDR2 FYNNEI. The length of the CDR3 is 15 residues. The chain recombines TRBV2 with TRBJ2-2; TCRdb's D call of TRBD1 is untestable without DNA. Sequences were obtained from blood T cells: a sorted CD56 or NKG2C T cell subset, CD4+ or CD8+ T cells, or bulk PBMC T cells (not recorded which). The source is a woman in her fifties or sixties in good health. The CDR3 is CASRENRGRIGELFF.